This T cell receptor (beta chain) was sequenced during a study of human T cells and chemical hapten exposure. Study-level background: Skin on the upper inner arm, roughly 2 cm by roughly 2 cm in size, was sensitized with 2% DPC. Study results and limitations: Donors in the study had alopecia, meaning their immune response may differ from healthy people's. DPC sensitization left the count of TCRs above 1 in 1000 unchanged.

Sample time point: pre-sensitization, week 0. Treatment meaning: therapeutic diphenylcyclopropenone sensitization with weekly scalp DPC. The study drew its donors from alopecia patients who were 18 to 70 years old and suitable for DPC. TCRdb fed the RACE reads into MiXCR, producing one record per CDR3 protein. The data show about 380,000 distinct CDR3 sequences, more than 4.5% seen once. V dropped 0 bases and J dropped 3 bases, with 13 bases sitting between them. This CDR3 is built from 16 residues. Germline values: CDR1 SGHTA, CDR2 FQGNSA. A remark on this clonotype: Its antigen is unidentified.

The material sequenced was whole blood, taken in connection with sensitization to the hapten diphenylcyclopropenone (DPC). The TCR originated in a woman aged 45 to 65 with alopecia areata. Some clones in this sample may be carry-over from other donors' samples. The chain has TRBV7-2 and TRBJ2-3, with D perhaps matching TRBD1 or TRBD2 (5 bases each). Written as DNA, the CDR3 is TGTGCCAGCAGCTTAGCGTTTGGTGGGGGAACAGATACGCAGTATTTT. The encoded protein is CASSLAFGGGTDTQYF.